The clone carrying this T cell receptor (beta chain) was recorded at least ten times. Its antigen is currently unknown. The data are from a study of CD8 T cells in ankylosing spondylitis. This CDR3 contains 15 residues. From germline, CDR1 is MNHNS and CDR2 SASEGT. The V gene lost 6 bases and the J gene lost 0 bases, with 12 bases spanning the gap. MiXCR, run by TCRdb on the 5' RACE reads, gives a single entry per CDR3 protein. The sample contains some 840,000 distinct CDR3 sequences, about 11% of which appear only once. The study, taken as a whole, reports: What appeared characteristic of ankylosing spondylitis blood was a TCR beta motif of eight highly homologous variants.

This chain joins TRBV6-1 and TRBJ1-3; D is perhaps TRBD1 (5 bases). The specimen was blood, either unsorted or a sorted T cell fraction (not recorded which). This clonotype originated in a male donor with ankylosing spondylitis. CDR3 amino acids: CASSLGRISGNTIYF. The CDR3 DNA sequence: TGTGCCAGCAGCCTGGGACGGATCTCTGGAAACACCATATATTTT.